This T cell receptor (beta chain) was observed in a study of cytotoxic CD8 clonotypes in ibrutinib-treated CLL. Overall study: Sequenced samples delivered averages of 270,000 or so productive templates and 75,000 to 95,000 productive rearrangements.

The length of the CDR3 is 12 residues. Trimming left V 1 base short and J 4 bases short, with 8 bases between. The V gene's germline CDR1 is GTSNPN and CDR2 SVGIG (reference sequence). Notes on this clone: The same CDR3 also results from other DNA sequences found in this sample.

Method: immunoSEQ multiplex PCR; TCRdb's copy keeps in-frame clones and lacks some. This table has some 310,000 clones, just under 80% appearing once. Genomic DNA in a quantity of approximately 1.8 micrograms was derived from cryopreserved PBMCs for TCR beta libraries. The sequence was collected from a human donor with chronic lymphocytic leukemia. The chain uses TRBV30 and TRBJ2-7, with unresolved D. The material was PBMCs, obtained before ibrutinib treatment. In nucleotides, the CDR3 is TGTGCCTGGAGTGGTGGCAGGTACGAGCAGTACTTC. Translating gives CAWSGGRYEQYF.